The TCR beta chain described here comes from a study of OX40 agonist ivuxolimab in advanced cancers. Study-wide context: Patients were treated with ivuxolimab, an agonistic anti-OX40 (CD134) antibody. Three patients, one with hepatocellular carcinoma and two with cutaneous melanoma, responded partially.

Libraries were prepared by immunoSEQ multiplex PCR; TCRdb keeps only in-frame clonotypes and omits some of them. Among around 100,000 clones listed, around 93% were seen once. The V end was cut by 1 base, the J end by 2 bases, with 11 bases between. Germline-derived CDR1 and CDR2 are SGHDN and FVKESK. CDR3 length equals 15 residues. Cycle 7 day 1, cycle 4 day 1, and baseline were the timepoints at which blood was sampled. The chain carries TRBV14 and TRBJ2-5, with unresolved D. This clonotype was obtained from an adult with an advanced solid tumor such as melanoma, head and neck, liver or kidney cancer. Sequenced material: CD4+ or CD8+ T cells sorted from blood, taken in a trial of the OX40 agonist ivuxolimab. The CDR3 protein is CASSQARTRQETQYF. The CDR3 DNA reads TGTGCCAGCAGCCAAGCCAGAACAAGACAAGAGACCCAGTACTTC.